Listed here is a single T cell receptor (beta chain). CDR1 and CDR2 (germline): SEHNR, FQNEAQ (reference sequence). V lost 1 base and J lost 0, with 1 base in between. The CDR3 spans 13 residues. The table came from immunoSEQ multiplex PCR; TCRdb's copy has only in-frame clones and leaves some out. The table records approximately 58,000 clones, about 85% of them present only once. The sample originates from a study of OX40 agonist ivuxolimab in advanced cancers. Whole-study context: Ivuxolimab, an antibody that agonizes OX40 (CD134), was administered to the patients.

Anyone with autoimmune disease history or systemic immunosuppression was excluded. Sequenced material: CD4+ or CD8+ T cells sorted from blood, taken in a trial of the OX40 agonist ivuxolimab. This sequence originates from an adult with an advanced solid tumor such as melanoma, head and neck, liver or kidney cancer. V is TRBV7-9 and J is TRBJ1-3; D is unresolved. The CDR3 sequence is CASSLVSGNTIYF. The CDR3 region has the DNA TGTGCCAGCAGCTTAGTCTCTGGAAACACCATATATTTT.